This TCR beta chain was sequenced in a study of technical replicates of blood from several donors. The table came from immunoSEQ multiplex PCR; TCRdb's copy has only in-frame clones and leaves some out. The sample shows 74,000 or so clones, over 90% of them seen only once. Trimming cost V 0 bases and J 5 bases; bases outside gene matches: 8. The CDR3 covers 16 residues. Germline assignment: CDR1 SGHDT and CDR2 YYEEEE. V usage is TRBV5-6 and J usage is TRBJ1-2; 9 nucleotides match TRBD1. The receptor's source is a human donor in good health. The material sequenced was T cells isolated from PBMCs. Written as DNA, the CDR3 is TGTGCCAGCAGCTTGGTACCGGGACAGGGTGGATATGGCTACACCTTC. It is translated as CASSLVPGQGGYGYTF.